The rows below give T cell receptor beta chains drawn from one sample of a study of blood T cell repertoires in COVID-19. The repertoire was sequenced with immunoSEQ multiplex PCR; TCRdb's copy has only in-frame clones and lacks some. There are 110,000 to 150,000 clones in the sample; around 84% occur only once, and approximately 8.3% lies in the top ten. The sequenced sample consisted of peripheral blood. These receptors all come from a woman aged 55-70 years with acute or convalescent COVID-19. CDR3s include the opening cysteine and the closing phenylalanine or tryptophan. The D gene is left open where the match is weak. For some rows the clone size is stated as once, few or many, or as a class when expanded; others skip it.

TRBV28	TRBD2	TRBJ2-1	once	CANTGVLAGGRPIYNEQFF	TGTGCCAACACAGGGGTCTTAGCGGGGGGCCGCCCGATTTACAATGAGCAGTTCTTC
TRBV19	TRBD1	TRBJ1-3	-	CASSTLLGQWATSGNTIYF	TGTGCCAGTAGTACCCTATTGGGACAGTGGGCCACATCTGGAAACACCATATATTTT
TRBV5-1	-	TRBJ1-1	-	CASSLGWGPTEAFF	TGCGCCAGCAGCTTGGGTTGGGGCCCCACTGAAGCTTTCTTT
TRBV7-9	TRBD1	TRBJ1-2	-	CASSPPTGIYGYTF	TGTGCCAGCAGCCCCCCGACAGGGATCTATGGCTACACCTTC
TRBV6-2/TRBV6-3	TRBD1	TRBJ2-4	-	CASSRGQGGINIQYF	TGTGCCAGCAGCCGGGGACAGGGCGGGATCAACATTCAGTACTTC
TRBV13	-	TRBJ2-7	-	CASSHRRQHSYEQYF	TGTGCCAGCAGCCACCGGAGACAGCACTCCTACGAGCAGTACTTC
TRBV5-1	-	TRBJ1-2	-	CASSSGPRDGYTF	TGCGCCAGCAGCTCGGGGCCGCGGGACGGCTACACCTTC
TRBV27	TRBD1	TRBJ2-7	-	CASSLFGQGPYEQYF	TGTGCCAGCAGTTTATTTGGACAGGGGCCCTACGAGCAGTACTTC
TRBV28	-	TRBJ1-3	few	CASSQQGSGNTIYF	TGTGCCAGCTCTCAACAGGGCTCTGGAAACACCATATATTTT
TRBV6-5	-	TRBJ1-2	-	CASSYSRGAGPGGYTF	TGTGCCAGCAGTTACTCGCGTGGGGCGGGACCTGGTGGCTACACCTTC
TRBV5-3	-	TRBJ1-5	-	CANLDRWTDDGPQHF	TGTGCCAACCTAGACAGGTGGACCGACGACGGGCCCCAGCATTTT
TRBV4-3	-	TRBJ2-7	-	CASSQDRRGISYEQYF	TGCGCCAGCAGCCAAGATCGGAGAGGGATCTCCTACGAGCAGTACTTC
TRBV30	-	TRBJ2-5	-	CAWSLGRETQYF	TGTGCCTGGAGTCTGGGGCGGGAGACCCAGTACTTC
TRBV11-3	TRBD2	TRBJ2-1	-	CASSLYGSSGGANEQFF	TGTGCCAGCAGCTTATACGGTTCGAGCGGGGGGGCAAATGAGCAGTTCTTC
TRBV4-3	TRBD1	TRBJ2-7	-	CASSQDGYRDRGLYEQYF	TGCGCCAGCAGCCAAGATGGGTACCGGGACAGGGGGCTATACGAGCAGTACTTC
TRBV6-4	TRBD2	TRBJ2-1	-	CASSGLAGGRRNEQFF	TGTGCCAGCAGTGGGCTAGCGGGGGGGCGACGGAATGAGCAGTTCTTC
TRBV9	-	TRBJ1-6	-	CASSVVPGDNSPLHF	TGTGCCAGCAGCGTAGTGCCAGGGGATAATTCACCCCTCCACTTT
TRBV5-5	-	TRBJ1-5	-	CASSLDWGAGPQHF	TGTGCCAGCAGCTTGGATTGGGGAGCCGGCCCCCAGCATTTT
TRBV3-1/TRBV3-2	TRBD2	TRBJ2-1	-	CASSQDRLAGTYNEQFF	TGTGCCAGCAGCCAAGATCGGCTAGCGGGGACCTACAATGAGCAGTTCTTC
TRBV19	TRBD1	TRBJ2-4	-	CASSSRDSKNIQYF	TGTGCCAGTAGTAGTCGGGACAGCAAAAACATTCAGTACTTC
TRBV11-2	-	TRBJ2-1	-	CASSLGAANNEQFF	TGTGCCAGCAGCTTAGGGGCAGCCAACAATGAGCAGTTCTTC
TRBV4-2	-	TRBJ1-5	-	CASSQSGFGNQPQHF	TGTGCCAGCAGCCAATCCGGGTTCGGCAATCAGCCCCAGCATTTT
TRBV28	-	TRBJ1-6	-	CASSLLSGTVALHF	TGTGCCAGCAGTTTATTGTCAGGAACGGTGGCCCTCCACTTT
TRBV2	-	TRBJ2-5	-	CASTERETQYF	TGTGCCAGCACGGAGAGGGAGACCCAGTACTTC
TRBV5-1	-	TRBJ2-3	-	CASSLAGTSTDTQYF	TGCGCCAGCAGCTTGGCCGGGACTAGCACAGATACGCAGTATTTT
TRBV2	-	TRBJ2-1	-	CASSDGAPSYNEQFF	TGTGCCAGCAGTGATGGAGCCCCCTCCTACAATGAGCAGTTCTTC
TRBV9	-	TRBJ2-3	-	CASSDGAPLNTQYF	TGTGCCAGCAGCGATGGAGCACCGTTGAATACGCAGTATTTT
TRBV6-5	TRBD1	TRBJ1-6	-	CATRDRDNSPLHF	TGTGCCACCCGGGACAGGGATAATTCACCCCTCCACTTT
TRBV28	TRBD1	TRBJ1-2	-	CASSRPGTGNGDGYTF	TGTGCCAGCAGCCGCCCCGGGACAGGGAATGGAGATGGCTACACCTTC
TRBV11-2	-	TRBJ2-5	once	CASSPYQGQETQYF	TGTGCCAGCAGCCCCTATCAGGGGCAAGAGACCCAGTACTTC
TRBV7-3	TRBD2	TRBJ2-3	-	CASSKAGGLTDTQYF	TGTGCCAGCAGCAAAGCGGGGGGGCTGACAGATACGCAGTATTTT
TRBV11-3	-	TRBJ1-3	-	CASSLTISGNTIYF	TGTGCCAGCAGCTTGACAATCTCTGGAAACACCATATATTTT
TRBV2	TRBD1	TRBJ2-7	-	CASSRSPGQPSYEQYF	TGTGCCAGCAGCCGCTCGCCGGGACAGCCCTCCTACGAGCAGTACTTC
TRBV30	-	TRBJ2-7	-	CAWSAGFSYEQYF	TGTGCCTGGAGCGCAGGGTTTAGCTACGAGCAGTACTTC
TRBV5-6	-	TRBJ2-1	-	CASSLSSPYGNEQFF	TGTGCCAGCAGCTTGAGCTCGCCTTACGGGAATGAGCAGTTCTTC
TRBV2	-	TRBJ1-2	-	CASRLTSSYYGYTF	TGTGCCAGCAGATTGACATCCTCCTACTATGGCTACACCTTC
TRBV5-4	-	TRBJ2-7	once	CASSLGGYKNSYEQYF	TGTGCCAGCAGCTTGGGAGGGTACAAGAACTCCTACGAGCAGTACTTC
TRBV3-1/TRBV3-2	-	TRBJ1-1	-	CASSQERAGTEAFF	TGTGCCAGCAGCCAAGAGCGGGCAGGCACTGAAGCTTTCTTT
TRBV7-8	TRBD1	TRBJ1-5	-	CASSLGGGGGPQHF	TGTGCCAGCAGCTTAGGAGGGGGCGGAGGGCCCCAGCATTTT
TRBV9	TRBD2	TRBJ2-3	-	CASSVDLYGGAADTQYF	TGTGCCAGCAGCGTAGACCTGTACGGGGGGGCAGCAGATACGCAGTATTTT
TRBV11-3	-	TRBJ2-5	-	CASSFLSGIETQYF	TGTGCCAGCAGCTTCCTTAGCGGTATAGAGACCCAGTACTTC
TRBV6-5	-	TRBJ1-2	-	CASSDRWGYTF	TGTGCCAGCAGCGACAGGTGGGGCTACACCTTC
TRBV28	TRBD1	TRBJ2-2	-	CASITDRGTGELFF	TGTGCCAGCATCACGGACAGGGGCACCGGGGAGCTGTTTTTT
TRBV5-1	TRBD1	TRBJ1-2	-	CASSITGDFGYTF	TGCGCCAGCAGCATAACAGGGGACTTTGGCTACACCTTC
TRBV30	-	TRBJ1-1	few	CAWRGQGLGNTEAFF	TGTGCCTGGAGGGGGCAGGGGCTAGGAAACACTGAAGCTTTCTTT
TRBV7-2	TRBD1	TRBJ1-5	-	CASSLGDSNNQPQHF	TGTGCCAGCAGCTTGGGGGACAGCAACAATCAGCCCCAGCATTTT
TRBV6-4	-	TRBJ2-2	-	CASKPDGTKNTGELFF	TGTGCCAGTAAACCCGACGGAACTAAGAACACCGGGGAGCTGTTTTTT
TRBV4-3	-	TRBJ1-6	-	CASSQDRASKNSPLHF	TGCGCCAGCAGCCAAGACAGGGCCTCCAAGAATTCACCCCTCCACTTT
TRBV2	TRBD2	TRBJ2-7	-	CASSEPAGGPSYEQYF	TGTGCCAGCAGTGAACCCGCGGGGGGTCCATCCTACGAGCAGTACTTC
TRBV7-8	TRBD2	TRBJ2-7	-	CASSSEGLAAPYEQYF	TGTGCCAGCAGCTCGGAGGGACTAGCGGCGCCCTACGAGCAGTACTTC
TRBV4-1	TRBD1	TRBJ2-2	-	CASSHSSLQGAPNTGELFF	TGCGCCAGCAGCCACTCTTCCTTACAGGGGGCGCCGAACACCGGGGAGCTGTTTTTT
TRBV6-5	-	TRBJ1-2	-	CASSTLGASEVYTF	TGTGCCAGCAGTACGTTAGGGGCCTCGGAAGTCTACACCTTC
TRBV9	TRBD1	TRBJ1-1	-	CASSVATRTGVGTEAFF	TGTGCCAGCAGCGTAGCTACGAGGACAGGGGTAGGCACTGAAGCTTTCTTT
TRBV6-2/TRBV6-3	-	TRBJ1-6	-	CASSFQGAASPLHF	TGTGCCAGCAGTTTCCAGGGCGCGGCGTCACCCCTCCACTTT
TRBV30	-	TRBJ2-4	-	CAWSAERGKNIQYF	TGTGCCTGGAGTGCCGAAAGGGGCAAAAACATTCAGTACTTC
TRBV11-2	TRBD1	TRBJ2-5	-	CASSLDPQPIPGQAGETQYF	TGTGCCAGCAGCTTAGATCCTCAACCTATACCGGGACAGGCAGGGGAGACCCAGTACTTC
TRBV7-2	TRBD1	TRBJ2-7	-	CASSPRTGLYEQYF	TGTGCCAGCAGCCCCCGGACAGGGTTGTACGAGCAGTACTTC
TRBV9	-	TRBJ2-6	-	CASSVVSGANVLTF	TGTGCCAGCAGCGTCGTATCTGGGGCCAACGTCCTGACTTTC
TRBV9	-	TRBJ2-3	-	CASNSRSAPTDTQYF	TGTGCCAGCAACTCCCGTTCCGCTCCCACAGATACGCAGTATTTT
TRBV6-5	TRBD1	TRBJ2-2	-	CASGPPGQGTGELFF	TGTGCCAGCGGGCCGCCGGGACAGGGAACCGGGGAGCTGTTTTTT